The rows below give T cell receptor beta chains drawn from one sample of a study of T-cell memory formation after mild COVID-19. MiXCR was run by TCRdb on the 5' RACE reads, yielding one entry per CDR3 protein. Of about 340,000 distinct CDR3 sequences in the sample, about an eighth were seen once. Sequenced material: PBMCs or a T cell subset sorted from them (not recorded which). The source is a man younger than 30 who had mild COVID-19 (a few samples of this study predate the infection). Cell type and time point are not known. CDR3s include the opening cysteine and the closing phenylalanine or tryptophan. D genes are given only for firm matches. Size values are once, few and many counts, or a class for expanded clones, and some rows have none.

TGTGCCAGCAGCGCCCTGAGGGGTTCGGCTGAAGCTTTCTTT CASSALRGSAEAFF . 14 TRBJ1-1 many TRBV7-3
TGCAGTGCCCCAGACACGAACACTGAAGCTTTCTTT CSAPDTNTEAFF . 12 TRBJ1-1 few TRBV20-1
TGTGCCAGCAGCACCAAGGACAGGGTCTGGACAGATACGCAGTATTTT CASSTKDRVWTDTQYF TRBD1 16 TRBJ2-3 few TRBV5-6
TGCAGTGCTAGAAACCCCGGGACAGGGCATAAGGAGACCCAGTACTTC CSARNPGTGHKETQYF TRBD1 16 TRBJ2-5 few TRBV20-1
TGTGCCAGCAGCCCACAGGGCCTGGGTGAAAAACTGTTTTTT CASSPQGLGEKLFF . 14 TRBJ1-4 . TRBV7-3
TGTGCCAGTAGCCCATTTAGACAGGAGATTCCTTTTCAGCCCCAGCATTTT CASSPFRQEIPFQPQHF . 17 TRBJ1-5 . TRBV19
TGTGCCAGCAGTTCCGGACGGGACACCAATTCGAACACTGAAGCTTTCTTT CASSSGRDTNSNTEAFF . 17 TRBJ1-1 . TRBV7-9
TGTGCCAGCAGCCCCCAGGGAGCTGAAGCTTTCTTT CASSPQGAEAFF . 12 TRBJ1-1 . TRBV11-1
TGTGCCAGCAGTTATCGGGGGACGGGATATGCAGATACGCAGTATTTT CASSYRGTGYADTQYF . 16 TRBJ2-3 few TRBV6-5
TGTGCCAGCAGCTTGACAGGGGGCGCGTACGAGCAGTACTTC CASSLTGGAYEQYF TRBD1 14 TRBJ2-7 few TRBV7-9
TGCGCCAGCACCACCGGGTTCACCACCGGGGAGCTGTTTTTT CASTTGFTTGELFF . 14 TRBJ2-2 few TRBV4-3
TGTGCCAGCAGCCCCGGATGGGGGGATAACACTGAAGCTTTCTTT CASSPGWGDNTEAFF . 15 TRBJ1-1 . TRBV5-5
TGCAGTGCTTCGGGGGGCCTGTCCTACGAGCAGTACTTC CSASGGLSYEQYF . 13 TRBJ2-7 few TRBV20-1
TGTGCCAGCAGTCCTTGGACAGGGGAACACACCGGGGAGCTGTTTTTT CASSPWTGEHTGELFF TRBD1 16 TRBJ2-2 many TRBV6-5
TGCAGTGCTAGGCGACAGACTTACAATGAGCAGTTCTTC CSARRQTYNEQFF . 13 TRBJ2-1 . TRBV20-1
TGCGCCAGCAGCCCGGCGGGGCTAGCGATCGGTGAGCAGTTCTTC CASSPAGLAIGEQFF . 15 TRBJ2-1 . TRBV4-1
TGCGCCAGCAGCCAAGTTGGTGTCAGTACTTCGAACAATGAGCAGTTCTTC CASSQVGVSTSNNEQFF . 17 TRBJ2-1 . TRBV4-1
TGTGCCAGCAGTTTAGCGCCGTCGGCGGTTGAAAAACTGTTTTTT CASSLAPSAVEKLFF . 15 TRBJ1-4 . TRBV12-3/TRBV12-4
TGTGCCAGCAGTCCCCGCGGTCTTTACACTGAAGCTTTCTTT CASSPRGLYTEAFF . 14 TRBJ1-1 few TRBV12-3/TRBV12-4
TGTGCCAGCAGCTCCACAGGGGTGGAGTGGAATTCACCCCTCCACTTT CASSSTGVEWNSPLHF TRBD1 16 TRBJ1-6 . TRBV7-2
TGTGCCAGCAGTTTAAGGCAGGGAGTTGGCAATGAGCAGTTCTTC CASSLRQGVGNEQFF . 15 TRBJ2-1 . TRBV12-3/TRBV12-4
TGTGCCAGCAGTGGAATCCGGGCCCAGCCGGTCAATGAGCAGTTCTTC CASSGIRAQPVNEQFF . 16 TRBJ2-1 . TRBV2
TGTGCCAGCAGTTTAATCGGACATAAAGAGACCCAGTACTTC CASSLIGHKETQYF . 14 TRBJ2-5 . TRBV12-3/TRBV12-4
TGTGCCAGCAGCGCCCCCAGGGGATCAACCACCTACGAGCAGTACTTC CASSAPRGSTTYEQYF . 16 TRBJ2-7 . TRBV11-1
TGTGCCAGCTCACTGAACTCCCGGGAGAACACCGGGGAGCTGTTTTTT CASSLNSRENTGELFF . 16 TRBJ2-2 . TRBV18
TGTGCCATCAGTGACAGGGATAAGGGGGACCAGCCCCAGCATTTT CAISDRDKGDQPQHF . 15 TRBJ1-5 few TRBV10-3
TGTGCCAGCAGCTTAGCCCCCCTCCTGCAGGGTTTCGATGAGCAGTTCTTC CASSLAPLLQGFDEQFF . 17 TRBJ2-1 few TRBV7-2
TGTGCCAGCAGCTTATTCGTTGCGGAGGGGGCGACAGATACGCAGTATTTT CASSLFVAEGATDTQYF . 17 TRBJ2-3 many TRBV7-3
TGTGCCAGCAGCCTCGGACAGGGCGGTTCATATAATTCACCCCTCCACTTT CASSLGQGGSYNSPLHF TRBD1 17 TRBJ1-6 few TRBV5-5
TGTGCCAGCAGCTCTACGGTTAAGAACTATGGCTACACCTTC CASSSTVKNYGYTF . 14 TRBJ1-2 . TRBV5-6
TGTGCCAGCAGTGAAGTGGGAACGGATCAGCCCCAGCATTTT CASSEVGTDQPQHF . 14 TRBJ1-5 few TRBV6-1
TGCGCCAGCAGCTTGGCCCCAGGGGGCAACACCGGGGAGCTGTTTTTT CASSLAPGGNTGELFF TRBD1 16 TRBJ2-2 few TRBV5-1
TGTGCTAGCAGCTTAGATGGGAACTACAATGAGCAGTTCTTC CASSLDGNYNEQFF . 14 TRBJ2-1 . TRBV7-7
TGTGCCAGCAGTTTAGCAGAGAATCAGCCCCAGCATTTT CASSLAENQPQHF . 13 TRBJ1-5 many TRBV12-3/TRBV12-4
TGTGCCAGCAGCCATGGACTAGCGGGGTGGGAGCAGTACTTC CASSHGLAGWEQYF TRBD2 14 TRBJ2-7 . TRBV5-4
TGCAGTGCCCGAAGGTCAGGGGTAGGCTACGAGCAGTACTTC CSARRSGVGYEQYF . 14 TRBJ2-7 few TRBV20-1
TGCGCCAGCAAAATCTCCTGGGCTCTTAATGAAAAACTGTTTTTT CASKISWALNEKLFF . 15 TRBJ1-4 . TRBV5-1
TGTGCCAGCAGCCAAGACACTAGCGGGGGGACTCGTACGACCCAGTACTTC CASSQDTSGGTRTTQYF TRBD2 17 TRBJ2-5 few TRBV4-2
TGCGCCAGCAGCCAAGATGGGTACAGGGGAGGGAACACTGAAGCTTTCTTT CASSQDGYRGGNTEAFF TRBD1 17 TRBJ1-1 few TRBV4-3
TGTGCCAGCTCCCCGGGGGCCAGTCTAGGCACAGATACGCAGTATTTT CASSPGASLGTDTQYF . 16 TRBJ2-3 few TRBV12-3/TRBV12-4
TGTGCCAGCTCACCACCGGCGGGACAGATCTATGGCTACACCTTC CASSPPAGQIYGYTF TRBD1 15 TRBJ1-2 . TRBV18
TGTGCCAGCAGCCACCGGGACAGGGTCGAGCAGTACTTC CASSHRDRVEQYF TRBD1 13 TRBJ2-7 . TRBV11-1
TGTGCCAGCAGCCCACGCACCGGGGAGCTGTTTTTT CASSPRTGELFF . 12 TRBJ2-2 many TRBV7-9
TGCAGTGCTAGGCGGGGACAGGGTTACGTTGGGTCACCCCTCCACTTT CSARRGQGYVGSPLHF TRBD1 16 TRBJ1-6 . TRBV20-1
TGCGCCAGCAGCCAGGAACAGGGGAATCTTGGAGCTTTCTTT CASSQEQGNLGAFF TRBD1 14 TRBJ1-1 . TRBV5-1
TGTGCCAGCAGTTTTGGGGATCTCAATCAGCCCCAGCATTTT CASSFGDLNQPQHF . 14 TRBJ1-5 . TRBV12-3/TRBV12-4
TGTGCCAGCAGCTTACGAGGACCCCAAACCTACGAGCAGTACTTC CASSLRGPQTYEQYF . 15 TRBJ2-7 few TRBV7-8
TGTGCCAGCAGTTGGGGGACAGGGGCGGACACTGAAGCTTTCTTT CASSWGTGADTEAFF TRBD1 15 TRBJ1-1 . TRBV12-3/TRBV12-4
TGCAGCATTCCGGGACAGCTTAACTATGGCTACACCTTC CSIPGQLNYGYTF TRBD1 13 TRBJ1-2 few TRBV29-1
TGTGCCAGCAGCCAAGTTGACAAGTATGGCTACACCTTC CASSQVDKYGYTF . 13 TRBJ1-2 few TRBV3-1
TGTGCCAGCAGCTTAGATAAGGCGTACGGCGGTAGGTTGGACATTCAGTACTTC CASSLDKAYGGRLDIQYF . 18 TRBJ2-4 few TRBV11-2
TGCGCCAGCAGCTCGGCCCCTAGCGGGGGCAAAAACATTCAGTACTTC CASSSAPSGGKNIQYF TRBD2 16 TRBJ2-4 . TRBV5-1
TGTGCCAGCAGCTTACTTAGCGGGGGGGCCCCGTACAATGAGCAGTTCTTC CASSLLSGGAPYNEQFF TRBD2 17 TRBJ2-1 few TRBV7-2
TGCAGTGCTAGAGAGAGGGTAGGACAGACCAACACCGGGGAGCTGTTTTTT CSARERVGQTNTGELFF . 17 TRBJ2-2 . TRBV20-1
TGTGCCAGCAGTTGGACAGGGGACACTGAAGCTTTCTTT CASSWTGDTEAFF TRBD1 13 TRBJ1-1 . TRBV5-1
TGTGCCAGCAGCTATCAGACGGACACTGAAGCTTTCTTT CASSYQTDTEAFF . 13 TRBJ1-1 . TRBV5-5
TGTGCCAGCGGGGAAGTCGCAGTGAACACTGAAGCTTTCTTT CASGEVAVNTEAFF . 14 TRBJ1-1 . TRBV12-3/TRBV12-4
TGCGCCAGCAGCTTACAGGTGGGGACCTCCTACGAGCAGTACTTC CASSLQVGTSYEQYF . 15 TRBJ2-7 few TRBV5-1
TGTGCCAGCAGCGGGCCTGAACCGGGACAGGGGACCTACGAGCAGTACTTC CASSGPEPGQGTYEQYF TRBD1 17 TRBJ2-7 . TRBV11-2
TGCAGCGTTGACAGACAGGGCGCTAACTATGGCTACACCTTC CSVDRQGANYGYTF TRBD1 14 TRBJ1-2 few TRBV29-1